The sequence of this T cell receptor (beta chain) was determined in a study of T cells in localized non-small cell lung cancer. Points on this clone: Antigen unknown.

The CDR3 has 14 amino acids. V gave up 2 bases and J gave up 4 bases, with 11 bases separating them. From germline, CDR1 is SGHTA and CDR2 FQGNSA. Notes on the study in general: With higher T cell density in blood came longer overall survival. Because only a single region of the tumor was sequenced, heterogeneity remains possible. Adjacent lung exhibited a median of approximately 50 among the 100 most abundant tumor clones. Uninvolved nearby lung showed the greatest T cell clonality, exceeding that found in tumor.

The protocol was immunoSEQ multiplex PCR, while the TCRdb copy is restricted to in-frame clones and leaves out a portion. Of approximately 64,000 clones in the sample, 85% to 90% are singletons; the top ten hold approximately 2%. The sequence was obtained from a woman aged 35 to 75 with stage I lung adenocarcinoma. The V and J genes are TRBV7-2 and TRBJ2-5; D unresolved. Sequencing was performed on peripheral blood, taken before any cancer treatment. CDR3 amino acids: CASSLNPAAETQYF. The DNA for the CDR3 is TGTGCCAGCAGCTTAAACCCAGCTGCAGAGACCCAGTACTTC.